This record covers a single T cell receptor (beta chain). The data were taken from a study of identical twins. A universal primer binding site was introduced by template switching. The final cDNA contained unique molecular identifiers. TCRdb re-called the 5' RACE reads with MiXCR, one entry per CDR3 protein. The sample carries about 240,000 distinct CDR3 sequences, about 10% recorded once. Trimming removed 7 bases from V and 2 bases from J; junction bases left unmatched: 3. The germline V gene encodes CDR1 GTSNPN and CDR2 SVGIG (reference sequence). This CDR3 is 13 amino acids long. The TCR sequence derives from a man aged 50 to 59 in good health. The sample comprised memory T cells sorted from blood. The chain is built from TRBV30 and TRBJ2-1, with 9 bases identical to TRBD2. The chain's CDR3 is CASSGNTYNEQFF. Written as DNA, the CDR3 is TGTGCCTCTAGCGGGAATACCTACAATGAGCAGTTCTTC. Complete variable domain (other parts from reference TRBV30 and TRBJ2-1): SQTIHQWPATLVQPVGSPLSLECTVEGTSNPNLYWYRQAAGRGLQLLFYSVGIGQISSEVPQNLSASRPQDRQFILSSKKLLLSDSGFYLCASSGNTYNEQFFGPGTRLTVL.